Listed below are T cell receptor beta chains from one sample, sequenced in a study of blood T cell repertoires in COVID-19. Generated by immunoSEQ multiplex PCR, the TCRdb table keeps only in-frame clones and is missing some. The profile shows roughly 130,000 clones, approximately 80% of them singletons. The sequenced sample was PBMCs or T cells enriched from blood (not recorded which). These TCRs come from a man aged 50-59 years who had recovered from COVID-19. Both conserved end residues are part of each CDR3. Each record gives: clone size, D gene, V gene, J gene, CDR3 DNA, CDR3 protein. The D gene is left open where the match is weak. Only some rows state a clone size, as once, few, many or a class for expanded clones.

abundance: once; d_gene: TRBD1; v_gene: TRBV29-1; j_gene: TRBJ2-7; CDR3nt: TGCAGCGTTGCCCAAGGACAGGGGATGGGCGAGCAGTACTTC; CDR3aa: CSVAQGQGMGEQYF
abundance: -; d_gene: -; v_gene: TRBV5-1; j_gene: TRBJ1-1; CDR3nt: TGCGCCAGCAGCTTGGCAAAGCCGCTGAACACTGAAGCTTTCTTT; CDR3aa: CASSLAKPLNTEAFF
abundance: -; d_gene: TRBD1; v_gene: TRBV7-9; j_gene: TRBJ1-5; CDR3nt: TGTGCCAGCAGCCAAATGACAGGGAAGGAAGGCAATCAGCCCCAGCATTTT; CDR3aa: CASSQMTGKEGNQPQHF
abundance: -; d_gene: -; v_gene: TRBV7-9; j_gene: TRBJ1-1; CDR3nt: TGTGCCAGCAGCTTCGGTTCAAACACTGAAGCTTTCTTT; CDR3aa: CASSFGSNTEAFF
abundance: -; d_gene: TRBD1; v_gene: TRBV29-1; j_gene: TRBJ2-7; CDR3nt: TGCAGCGTTCAAAAGGGGGCAGGCGAGCAGTACTTC; CDR3aa: CSVQKGAGEQYF
abundance: -; d_gene: -; v_gene: TRBV6-1; j_gene: TRBJ2-3; CDR3nt: TGTGCCAGCAGTGAAGGGACAGCCTCTAGGCAGTATTTT; CDR3aa: CASSEGTASRQYF
abundance: once; d_gene: TRBD1; v_gene: TRBV7-9; j_gene: TRBJ2-7; CDR3nt: TGTGCCAGCAGCCCCTGGGACAGGGCGTTACACGAGCAGTACTTC; CDR3aa: CASSPWDRALHEQYF
abundance: -; d_gene: -; v_gene: TRBV7-2; j_gene: TRBJ2-1; CDR3nt: TGTGCCAGCAGCTCCGGGAGTTACAATGAGCAGTTCTTC; CDR3aa: CASSSGSYNEQFF
abundance: -; d_gene: TRBD2; v_gene: TRBV6-5; j_gene: TRBJ2-7; CDR3nt: TGTGCCAGCATCAAAAACCGGGGGGCCTACGAGCAGTACTTC; CDR3aa: CASIKNRGAYEQYF
abundance: -; d_gene: TRBD2; v_gene: TRBV9; j_gene: TRBJ2-3; CDR3nt: TGTGCCAGCAGCGTAGGTGCGGGGGGCGTCGCAGATACGCAGTATTTT; CDR3aa: CASSVGAGGVADTQYF
abundance: -; d_gene: TRBD1; v_gene: TRBV5-8; j_gene: TRBJ2-1; CDR3nt: TGTGCCAGCAGCTTTATTACAGGGGCGCTTGAGCAGTTCTTC; CDR3aa: CASSFITGALEQFF
abundance: -; d_gene: TRBD1; v_gene: TRBV7-8; j_gene: TRBJ1-2; CDR3nt: TGTGCCAGCAGATCGGGAGGGGGCAACTATGGCTACACCTTC; CDR3aa: CASRSGGGNYGYTF
abundance: few; d_gene: -; v_gene: TRBV19; j_gene: TRBJ1-5; CDR3nt: TGTGCCAGTATCAGGGAGGGCTCCAATCAGCCCCAGCATTTT; CDR3aa: CASIREGSNQPQHF
abundance: -; d_gene: TRBD1; v_gene: TRBV5-1; j_gene: TRBJ2-7; CDR3nt: TGCGCCAGCAGCTCCTCACAGGGGGCTAGAGAGCAGTACTTC; CDR3aa: CASSSSQGAREQYF
abundance: -; d_gene: -; v_gene: TRBV2; j_gene: TRBJ1-2; CDR3nt: TGTGCCGACAGCATTATTTTAACGGGGACTGGTGGCTACACCTTC; CDR3aa: CADSIILTGTGGYTF
abundance: -; d_gene: -; v_gene: TRBV27; j_gene: TRBJ1-6; CDR3nt: TGTGCCAGCAGGGCCCTAGGGGGGGGATTAGGTTCACCCCTCCACTTT; CDR3aa: CASRALGGGLGSPLHF
abundance: -; d_gene: TRBD1; v_gene: TRBV7-2; j_gene: TRBJ1-6; CDR3nt: TGTGCCAGCAGCTCGGACAGGGCAGATTCACCCCTCCACTTT; CDR3aa: CASSSDRADSPLHF
abundance: -; d_gene: TRBD1; v_gene: TRBV6-6; j_gene: TRBJ2-7; CDR3nt: TGTGCCAGCACCAAGGGGACAGGTGATCACTACGAGCAGTACTTC; CDR3aa: CASTKGTGDHYEQYF
abundance: -; d_gene: TRBD1; v_gene: TRBV2; j_gene: TRBJ1-5; CDR3nt: TGTGCCAGCAGAGACAGGGGGGGCAATCAGCCCCAGCATTTT; CDR3aa: CASRDRGGNQPQHF
abundance: -; d_gene: TRBD1; v_gene: TRBV18; j_gene: TRBJ1-5; CDR3nt: TGTGCCAGCTCACCAACCGACAGGGGTGGCAATCAGCCCCAGCATTTT; CDR3aa: CASSPTDRGGNQPQHF
abundance: -; d_gene: -; v_gene: TRBV10-3; j_gene: TRBJ1-4; CDR3nt: TGTGCCATCAGTGAGTCGAAGGGTCAGGGAACTAATGAAAAACTGTTTTTT; CDR3aa: CAISESKGQGTNEKLFF
abundance: -; d_gene: TRBD2; v_gene: TRBV7-3; j_gene: TRBJ2-3; CDR3nt: TGTGCCAGCAGCTACTCGGGACTAGCGGGGGGGCGAGATACGCAGTATTTT; CDR3aa: CASSYSGLAGGRDTQYF
abundance: few; d_gene: TRBD2; v_gene: TRBV10-2; j_gene: TRBJ2-7; CDR3nt: TGCGCCAGCAGTGATAGCCGGGGGGGCCTGTACGAGCAGTACTTC; CDR3aa: CASSDSRGGLYEQYF